This TCR beta chain was found in a study of T cell repertoires in cytomegalovirus infection. In this sample, this clonotype turned up a few times. TCRdb fed the reads into MiXCR, producing one record per CDR3 protein. The sample contains some 280,000 distinct CDR3 sequences, roughly an eighth of which appear only once. Per the germline V gene, CDR1 is SGHKS and CDR2 is YYEKEE (reference sequence). CDR3 length equals 14 residues. The ends were cut back, 2 bases at V and 3 bases at J, with 11 bases in the middle. Sequenced input: PBMCs. The source is a human donor in good health (CMV status not recorded). Some clones in this sample may be carry-over from other donors' samples. V is TRBV5-5 and J is TRBJ1-1, with D possibly being TRBD1 (6 bases). As DNA, the CDR3 is TGTGCCAGCAGCTTAATCGCAGGGGACACTGAAGCTTTCTTT. It yields the protein CASSLIAGDTEAFF.